Given below is one T cell receptor (beta chain) in context. The antigen it recognizes is unknown. One base away there is no much larger clone; base qualities are not given. These data come from a study of blood T cell repertoires in COVID-19 (dated by TCRdb to about 2020). About the investigation overall: Samples covering the acute and convalescent phases of COVID-19 were provided by collaborators in the United States, Italy and Spain. Where available, HLA class I and class II types were taken from metadata supplied by the sample provider and were not determined by assay-based typing. Samples came from the ongoing ImmuneRACE study (first 160 participants) plus 1,254 subjects from 6 global collaborators. The repertoires were made available in a free public database intended to serve as a resource for research on the immune response to SARS-CoV-2. The prospective study material was composed of cDNA or gDNA derived from T cells, B-cell-depleted T cells, or PBMCs. A de-identified subject ID, COVID-19 status, age in years and sex were almost always included in the sample metadata. Deeply sampled blood TCRbeta repertoires from subjects exposed to, actively infected with, or recovered from COVID-19 were included in the dataset.

The CDR3 runs 13 amino acids, cysteine and phenylalanine included. The entry retains the CDR3 DNA only, 39 bases that are in frame from base 1. The germline V gene encodes CDR1 KGHSH and CDR2 LQKENI. V was cut back by 2 bases and J by 6 bases, leaving a gap of 8 bases between them. The immunoSEQ Assay, a bias-controlled multiplex PCR, was used to amplify TCRbeta CDR3 regions from genomic DNA. Regarding the original processing steps: The number of nucleated cells in each sample was estimated by amplification of reference gene primers within the assay. To quantify the absolute abundance of each unique TCRbeta CDR3 rearrangement, sequence reads were collapsed and filtered. Productive Simpson clonality was computed per sample as the square root of Simpson's diversity index over productive rearrangements. The immuneACCESS repertoire file appears here via TCRdb, limited to in-frame rearrangements. These files lack a portion of the clones; in checked studies, under half of the deficit traces to unresolved V genes, and the cause of the others is not known. That table is the source of V, J and clone size, and D and trimming were worked out from the DNA. The sample profile shows about 160,000 clones; around 84% of them were found once. The ten largest make up around 6.1% of the sample.

In the prospective study, participants were roughly 18 to 100 years old, resided in under 30 geographic areas of the United States, and were enrolled through a virtual design. To assign participants to cohorts, the prospective study relied on clinical history that participants themselves reported in a screening survey and a study questionnaire. For ImmuneRACE Cohort 3, a participant was defined as recovered based on two consecutive negative NP/OP PCR tests, clearance by a healthcare professional, or resolution of symptoms. Mobile phlebotomists in the prospective study collected whole blood, serum and a nasopharyngeal or oropharyngeal swab from every participant. Participants in the prospective study had the option to provide additional blood draws and questionnaires over an approximately two-month period. Before DNA extraction, blood samples from the prospective study were shipped at room temperature or frozen.

What the research found in general, with its limitations: How much clinical and demographic metadata was included differed by source and by participant, and the metadata was provided uncurated.

The V and J segments used are TRBV18 and TRBJ2-4, with an unclear D gene assignment. The TCR sequence derives from a man aged 40-50 years who had recovered from COVID-19. The sample comprised PBMCs or T cells enriched from blood (not recorded which). The CDR3 amino acid sequence is: CASSPTTGNIQYF. In nucleotides, the sequence is TGTGCCAGCTCACCAACGACGGGAAACATTCAGTACTTC. With the portions outside the CDR3 filled from the reference TRBV18 and TRBJ2-4 genes, the complete variable region becomes NAGVMQNPRHLVRRRGQEARLRCSPMKGHSHVYWYRQLPEEGLKFMVYLQKENIIDESGMPKERFSAEFPKEGPSILRIQQVVRGDSAAYFCASSPTTGNIQYFGAGTRLSVL.